This T cell receptor beta chain was identified in a study of vaccination effects on CD4 cells after COVID-19. A remark on this clone: Its target is unknown.

Libraries were prepared by immunoSEQ multiplex PCR; TCRdb keeps only in-frame clonotypes and omits some of them. The sample yields over 50,000 clones, approximately 73% seen once. CD4+ T cells specific for antigen were expanded with viral peptide pools by the ViraFEST assay before sequencing. The authors isolated CD4+ T cells after around 9 days of culture. Participants got two doses of BNT162b2 or mRNA-1273 vaccine. Vaccine recipients lacked prior SARS-CoV-2 infection and had negative nucleocapsid antibodies. Each well held approximately 1.8 million PBMC cultured with around 9 ug/ml peptides and around 11 IU/ml IL-2. Days 3 and 7 were when half the medium was replaced with IL-2 medium. Germline assignment: CDR1 MDHEN and CDR2 SYDVKM. The length of the CDR3 is 14 residues. Trimming at V came to 5 bases and at J to 8 bases, leaving 9 bases not matched to a gene.

This TCR came from a human donor who received a COVID-19 vaccine. V is TRBV28 and J is TRBJ1-2; 9 bases match TRBD1. Specimen: CD4+ T cells from PBMCs cultured with HCoV-229E spike peptides, collected after COVID-19 vaccination. CDR3 in DNA: TGTGCCAGCAGTCCCAGGGGGACAGGGCGGGGCTACACCTTC. Translated, it gives CASSPRGTGRGYTF.